This T cell receptor beta chain was observed in a study of CD8+CD57+ T cells in acquired aplastic anemia (dated by TCRdb to the late 2010s). For the wider study: Extracted DNA from sorted CD4+ and CD8+ cells averaged approximately 3 ug, ranging from roughly 0.17 to 27.4 ug. CD8+CD57+ expansion was defined as a frequency above the mean frequency observed in healthy subjects. Overall results and qualifications from the work: Roughly 30 CD8+ CDR3 sequences were found to be shared between patients and controls, but these sequences appeared to be highly expressed in patients and within the immunodominant clones of the patients. Patients and healthy controls showed no significant difference in CD8+ Simpson's diversity (P=0.060).

At the junction V is shortened by 1 base and J by 7 bases, with 10 bases in between. The germline V gene (reference sequence) sets CDR1 to DFQATT and CDR2 to SNEGSKA. Taken from cysteine to phenylalanine, the CDR3 has 13 residues. The CDR3 DNA has 39 bases and is translated from base 1. Genomic DNA served as template for TCR beta VDJ combination and CDR3 sequence profiling. An Illumina HiSeq 2000 was used for TCR repertoire sequencing. Turning to the authors' computational methods: Repertoires were assessed using TRBV/TRBJ rearrangement plots, CDR3 size and DJ length profiles, and Simpson's diversity index. The most abundant DNA sequence in the deep sequencing data was defined as the immunodominant clone. CDR3 amino acid sequences were checked for sharing between subjects and were compared against published repertoires and the VDJdb database. The raw public data were reprocessed by TCRdb itself: fastp quality trimming at Q25, MiXCR clonotype calling, in-frame beta chains only. Every distinct CDR3 protein forms one entry, paired with its most common genes and DNA. The V and J calls shown here were made by TCRdb, not taken from the authors' results. This sample is represented by about 200,000 distinct CDR3 sequences; less than 75% of them were singletons. The ten largest clones represent around 50% of the sample.

Concerning this clonotype itself: Its antigen is not yet known. No base qualities exist here, and no much larger clone lies one base off it.

Patients chosen for sequencing had shown expansion of CD8+CD57+ cells by flow cytometry. Severe acquired aplastic anemia was diagnosed in all patients according to International Study of Aplastic Anemia and Agranulocytosis and Camitta criteria. No therapy had been received by the patients at the time of blood sampling. TCR repertoires of sorted CD4+ and CD8+ blood T cells from severe aplastic anemia patients and healthy subjects were deep-sequenced in the study. In the USA, patient enrollment took place under clinicaltrials.gov protocols 00001620, 01623167, 00001397, 00071045, 00081523 and 00961064. Ficoll-Paque density gradient centrifugation was used to isolate peripheral blood mononuclear cells. Before DNA extraction, CD4+ and CD8+ T cells were sorted with FACS or magnetic beads.

The source material was sorted CD4+, CD8+, or CD8+CD57+ T cells (not recorded which) from PBMCs. The sequence joins TRBV20-1 to TRBJ2-2; the D gene lacks a confident call. The clonotype comes from a human donor with aplastic anemia. CDR3 loop: CSARGSTNGELFF. The base sequence is TGCAGTGCTAGAGGGTCGACGAACGGGGAGCTGTTTTTT.